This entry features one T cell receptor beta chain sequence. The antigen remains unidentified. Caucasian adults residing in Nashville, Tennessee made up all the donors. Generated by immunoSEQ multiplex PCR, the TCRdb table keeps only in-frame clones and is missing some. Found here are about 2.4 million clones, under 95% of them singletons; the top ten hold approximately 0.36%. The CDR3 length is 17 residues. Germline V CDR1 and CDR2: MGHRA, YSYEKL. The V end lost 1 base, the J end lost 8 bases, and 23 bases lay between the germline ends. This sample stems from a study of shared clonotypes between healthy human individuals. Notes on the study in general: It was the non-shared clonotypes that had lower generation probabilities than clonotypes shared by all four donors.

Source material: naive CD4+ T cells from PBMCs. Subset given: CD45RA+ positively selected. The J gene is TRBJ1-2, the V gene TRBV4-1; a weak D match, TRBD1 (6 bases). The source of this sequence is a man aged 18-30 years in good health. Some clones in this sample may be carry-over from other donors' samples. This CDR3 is CASSQASFRGTRGGYTF. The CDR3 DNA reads TGCGCCAGCAGCCAAGCTAGCTTCAGGGGCACCAGGGGAGGCTACACCTTC.